A selection of T cell receptor beta chains follows, all from one sample in a study of chemoradiotherapy in HPV16-positive cancers. Method: immunoSEQ multiplex PCR; TCRdb's copy keeps in-frame clones and lacks some. The top ten hold over 5.5% of the sample, which has a few thousand clones, approximately 89% seen once. The specimen comprised tumor tissue, sampled from a patient who underwent chemoradiotherapy. The receptors here all came from a human donor with HPV-associated anogenital cancer. Each CDR3 is given with its conserved first and last residue. The order of the fields is J gene, D gene, clone size, V gene, CDR3 protein, CDR3 DNA. A D gene is named only where the DNA matches it firmly. For some rows the clone size is stated as once, few or many, or as a class when expanded; others skip it.

TRBJ1-2 | . | once | TRBV7-9 | CASSLSRGWDYGYTF | TGTGCCAGCAGCTTAAGTAGGGGTTGGGACTATGGCTACACCTTC
TRBJ2-7 | . | . | TRBV5-6 | CASSLQGDEQYF | TGTGCCAGCAGCTTACAAGGCGACGAGCAGTACTTC
TRBJ2-5 | . | . | TRBV7-6 | CASSLRRVHETQYF | TGTGCCAGCAGCTTACGCAGGGTACACGAGACCCAGTACTTC
TRBJ2-6 | . | . | TRBV27 | CASSPSTGFSGANVLTF | TGTGCCAGCAGTCCGTCGACAGGTTTCTCTGGGGCCAACGTCCTGACTTTC
TRBJ1-5 | . | . | TRBV5-1 | CASSLWAGYQPQHF | TGCGCCAGCAGCTTGTGGGCAGGCTATCAGCCCCAGCATTTT
TRBJ1-1 | . | few | TRBV7-8 | CASSVNPGQNTEAFF | TGTGCCAGCAGCGTCAACCCGGGACAGAACACTGAAGCTTTCTTT
TRBJ1-6 | . | . | TRBV11-2 | CASSLFSGSLHF | TGTGCCAGCAGCTTGTTTAGCGGGTCCCTCCACTTT
TRBJ1-4 | TRBD1 | . | TRBV7-9 | CASKKTGGNEKLFF | TGTGCCAGCAAAAAAACAGGGGGGAATGAAAAACTGTTTTTT
TRBJ1-5 | . | . | TRBV19 | CASSIDRRQPQHF | TGTGCCAGTAGTATCGACAGGAGACAGCCCCAGCATTTT
TRBJ1-1 | . | . | TRBV28 | CASSLFHPPHSMNTEAFF | TGTGCCAGCAGTTTATTCCACCCCCCCCACTCAATGAACACTGAAGCTTTCTTT
TRBJ1-1 | . | few | TRBV14 | CASSRPGTNTEAFF | TGTGCCAGCAGCCGTCCGGGGACGAACACTGAAGCTTTCTTT
TRBJ2-1 | . | . | TRBV5-8 | CASSSWTRNEQFF | TGTGCCAGCAGCTCTTGGACTCGCAATGAGCAGTTCTTC
TRBJ2-7 | TRBD2 | . | TRBV7-6 | CASSLAAGEQYF | TGTGCCAGCAGCTTAGCAGCGGGGGAGCAGTACTTC
TRBJ1-5 | . | . | TRBV6-1 | CASMGSFNQPQHF | TGTGCCAGCATGGGGAGCTTCAATCAGCCCCAGCATTTT
TRBJ1-6 | . | . | TRBV19 | CASSDRTGRTNSPLHF | TGTGCCAGTAGTGATCGGACGGGACGGACTAATTCACCCCTCCACTTT
TRBJ1-1 | . | . | TRBV4-3 | CASSRGADMGTEAFF | TGCGCCAGCAGCAGGGGGGCGGATATGGGCACTGAAGCTTTCTTT
TRBJ1-5 | TRBD1 | . | TRBV2 | CASSPYADLGQINQPQHF | TGTGCCAGCAGTCCATACGCTGACCTGGGACAGATAAATCAGCCCCAGCATTTT
TRBJ1-5 | . | . | TRBV2 | CASRGVGSNQPQHF | TGTGCCAGCAGGGGGGTAGGGAGCAATCAGCCCCAGCATTTT
TRBJ1-2 | TRBD1 | . | TRBV4-3 | CASSQDPRGDYGYTF | TGCGCCAGCAGCCAAGATCCCAGGGGGGACTATGGCTACACCTTC
TRBJ2-4 | TRBD2 | . | TRBV7-2 | CASSRGTSGGGLNIQYF | TGTGCCAGCAGCCGCGGGACTAGCGGTGGTGGTTTGAACATTCAGTACTTC
TRBJ2-3 | . | . | TRBV7-6 | CASSSDRNTQYF | TGTGCCAGCAGCTCCGACAGGAATACGCAGTATTTT
TRBJ2-3 | TRBD2 | . | TRBV5-4 | CASSLWLAGGSDTQYF | TGTGCCAGCAGCTTGTGGCTAGCGGGGGGCTCAGATACGCAGTATTTT
TRBJ2-1 | . | . | TRBV4-3 | CASSQESAYGTPYNEQFF | TGCGCCAGCAGCCAAGAATCGGCCTACGGGACTCCTTACAATGAGCAGTTCTTC
TRBJ1-1 | TRBD1 | . | TRBV7-8 | CASSYIAGTGHLNTEAFF | TGTGCCAGCAGCTACATAGCCGGGACAGGCCACCTGAACACTGAAGCTTTCTTT